A selection of T cell receptor beta chains follows, all from one sample in a study of T cells in Graves' hyperthyroidism and ophthalmopathy. TCRdb re-derived calls from the multiplex PCR reads in MiXCR, one entry per CDR3 protein. The sample has approximately 600,000 distinct CDR3 sequences; more than 13% are singletons. The sample taken for sequencing was blood. All receptors come from a woman aged 18-29 years with Graves' ophthalmopathy. Both conserved end residues are part of each CDR3. A D gene is named only where the DNA matches it firmly. Only part of the rows carry a size: once, few, many, or a class if the clone is expanded.

V	size	J	D	CDR3	DNA
TRBV20-1	many	TRBJ1-5	TRBD1	CSAVHRDRGNSNQPQHF	TGCAGTGCAGTACACCGGGACAGGGGAAATAGCAATCAGCCCCAGCATTTT
TRBV28	many	TRBJ2-7	.	CASSLLATYEQYF	TGTGCCAGCAGTTTATTAGCCACCTACGAGCAGTACTTC
TRBV2	many	TRBJ1-6	.	CASSVQYNSPLHF	TGTGCCAGCAGTGTACAGTATAATTCACCCCTCCACTTT
TRBV5-5	many	TRBJ1-1	.	CASRMVNTEAFF	TGTGCCAGCAGGATGGTGAACACTGAAGCTTTCTTT
TRBV10-1	.	TRBJ1-5	TRBD1	CASRLLRDRDSNQPQHF	TGCGCCAGCAGATTACTCCGGGACAGGGATAGCAATCAGCCCCAGCATTTT
TRBV7-3	many	TRBJ2-3	TRBD2	CASSPNAGLARVYF	TGTGCCAGCAGCCCCAACGCGGGACTAGCGAGGGTGTATTTT
TRBV27	few	TRBJ2-1	.	CASSPEGQYNEQFF	TGTGCCAGCAGTCCCGAGGGTCAGTACAATGAGCAGTTCTTC
TRBV3-1	.	TRBJ2-1	TRBD2	CASSPGTSGTLYNEQFF	TGTGCCAGCAGCCCCGGGACTAGCGGGACTCTCTACAATGAGCAGTTCTTC
TRBV28	few	TRBJ2-6	.	CASRYSPPGANVLTF	TGTGCCAGCAGGTACAGCCCCCCTGGGGCCAACGTCCTGACTTTC
TRBV4-1	many	TRBJ1-3	.	CASSQDPPGNTIYF	TGCGCCAGCAGCCAAGATCCTCCTGGAAACACCATATATTTT
TRBV4-2	few	TRBJ2-2	TRBD2	CASSQEGLGLAGAGELFF	TGTGCCAGCAGCCAAGAAGGCCTGGGACTAGCGGGAGCCGGGGAGCTGTTTTTT
TRBV19	many	TRBJ1-1	.	CASRGPGTEAFF	TGTGCCAGTAGGGGCCCTGGCACTGAAGCTTTCTTT
TRBV10-3	many	TRBJ2-5	TRBD1	CAISVNRGETQYF	TGTGCCATCAGTGTTAACAGGGGGGAGACCCAGTACTTC
TRBV12-3/TRBV12-4	many	TRBJ1-2	TRBD1	CASRTRGPWGYTF	TGTGCCAGCAGGACCAGGGGGCCGTGGGGCTACACCTTC
TRBV7-9	.	TRBJ2-1	TRBD2	CASSPRGSGGEYNEQFF	TGTGCCAGCAGCCCTCGAGGGTCGGGAGGGGAGTACAATGAGCAGTTCTTC
TRBV7-9	many	TRBJ2-1	.	CASSNEQFF	TGTGCCAGCAGCAATGAGCAGTTCTTC
TRBV2	many	TRBJ1-5	.	CASSGRGRRNQPQHF	TGTGCCAGCAGTGGCCGGGGGCGTCGCAATCAGCCCCAGCATTTT
TRBV6-5	many	TRBJ2-7	.	CASSYSLSNSYEQYF	TGTGCCAGCAGTTACTCGCTGAGCAATTCCTACGAGCAGTACTTC
TRBV9	few	TRBJ2-3	TRBD2	CASSVLVGLAGADTQYF	TGTGCCAGCAGCGTACTTGTAGGGCTAGCGGGAGCAGATACGCAGTATTTT
TRBV12-3/TRBV12-4	many	TRBJ2-3	TRBD2	CASSTTPGLAGFSTDTQYF	TGTGCCAGCAGCACCACCCCGGGACTAGCGGGATTTAGCACAGATACGCAGTATTTT
TRBV2	.	TRBJ2-7	TRBD2	CASSPTGTSGYYEQYF	TGTGCCAGCAGTCCTACCGGGACTAGCGGGTACTACGAGCAGTACTTC
TRBV11-1	many	TRBJ1-1	.	CASSYRTALPEAFF	TGTGCCAGCAGCTATCGGACCGCCCTGCCCGAAGCTTTCTTT
TRBV6-1	few	TRBJ2-3	TRBD2	CASSSQIRDYLDTQYF	TGTGCCAGCAGTTCCCAAATCCGGGACTACCTAGATACGCAGTATTTT
TRBV7-9	.	TRBJ1-4	TRBD1	CASSEVTGGNEKLFF	TGTGCCAGCAGCGAAGTGACAGGGGGGAATGAAAAACTGTTTTTT
TRBV7-9	many	TRBJ2-1	TRBD2	CASSLAGALFNEQFF	TGTGCCAGCAGCCTAGCGGGAGCCCTCTTCAATGAGCAGTTCTTC
TRBV30	once	TRBJ2-5	TRBD2	CAWRGAGAQYF	TGTGCCTGGAGAGGCGCGGGGGCCCAGTACTTC
TRBV5-1	.	TRBJ2-5	TRBD1	CASSPAGTGGQETQYF	TGCGCCAGCAGCCCCGCCGGGACAGGGGGCCAAGAGACCCAGTACTTC
TRBV24-1	few	TRBJ2-1	.	CATSEAKTWGWDNEQFF	TGTGCCACCAGTGAGGCGAAGACGTGGGGGTGGGACAATGAGCAGTTCTTC
TRBV27	many	TRBJ2-3	TRBD2	CASTESGTSGPSTDTQYF	TGTGCCAGCACCGAGTCGGGGACTAGCGGACCTAGCACAGATACGCAGTATTTT
TRBV10-3	.	TRBJ2-3	.	CAISESGYTDTQYF	TGTGCCATCAGTGAGTCCGGGTACACAGATACGCAGTATTTT
TRBV7-2	many	TRBJ2-7	TRBD2	CASRLSPSGYEQYF	TGTGCCAGCAGGTTGTCGCCTAGCGGGTACGAGCAGTACTTC
TRBV29-1	once	TRBJ2-3	TRBD2	CSGRPKLAGESTDTQYF	TGCAGCGGCCGCCCGAAGCTAGCGGGAGAGAGCACAGATACGCAGTATTTT
TRBV20-1	.	TRBJ2-3	.	CSARRTRGTDTQYF	TGCAGTGCTAGAAGGACACGAGGCACAGATACGCAGTATTTT
TRBV6-4	few	TRBJ1-1	.	CASSEVVGGWTEAFF	TGTGCCAGCAGTGAAGTAGTTGGGGGATGGACTGAAGCTTTCTTT
TRBV19	.	TRBJ2-3	.	CASSTTLTNPTDTQYF	TGTGCCAGTAGTACCACCTTGACTAACCCCACAGATACGCAGTATTTT
TRBV4-1	.	TRBJ2-5	.	CASSPPLIEAETQYF	TGCGCCAGCAGCCCTCCTTTAATCGAAGCCGAGACCCAGTACTTC
TRBV29-1	.	TRBJ2-7	.	CSVEGGRLYEQYF	TGCAGCGTTGAAGGGGGCCGGTTGTACGAGCAGTACTTC
TRBV4-1	once	TRBJ1-3	.	CASSQGTSSGNTIYF	TGCGCCAGCAGCCAAGGCACCAGCTCTGGAAACACCATATATTTT
TRBV9	many	TRBJ2-7	TRBD1	CASSPTELTGYYEQYF	TGTGCCAGCAGCCCCACGGAGTTGACAGGGTACTACGAGCAGTACTTC
TRBV10-3	.	TRBJ2-1	TRBD2	CAISELGTRANEQFF	TGTGCCATCAGTGAGCTCGGGACTAGGGCAAATGAGCAGTTCTTC
TRBV6-5	many	TRBJ2-5	.	CASSYSGDPQETQYF	TGTGCCAGCAGTTACTCGGGAGACCCCCAAGAGACCCAGTACTTC
TRBV2	many	TRBJ1-1	TRBD1	CASRPGTASGTEAFF	TGTGCCAGCAGGCCCGGGACAGCCTCTGGCACTGAAGCTTTCTTT
TRBV12-3/TRBV12-4	few	TRBJ2-7	TRBD2	CASSHTSGRTYEQYF	TGTGCCAGCAGCCATACTAGCGGGAGAACCTACGAGCAGTACTTC
TRBV7-9	many	TRBJ1-4	.	CASSLTRGSEKLFF	TGTGCCAGCAGCTTAACCCGGGGGAGTGAAAAACTGTTTTTT
TRBV12-3/TRBV12-4	.	TRBJ2-3	TRBD2	CASSPPGGRAVDTQYF	TGTGCCAGCAGTCCGCCTGGCGGGAGGGCCGTAGATACGCAGTATTTT
TRBV9	many	TRBJ2-1	TRBD1	CASSARKGTGSSSYNEQFF	TGTGCCAGCAGCGCCCGCAAAGGGACAGGGTCGAGCTCCTACAATGAGCAGTTCTTC
TRBV5-1	few	TRBJ1-2	.	CASSPVPGTGLGGYTF	TGCGCCAGCAGCCCCGTCCCGGGGACCGGACTTGGGGGCTACACCTTC